This passage covers 21 T cell receptor beta chains from one sample sequenced in a study of identifying expanded T cells in peripheral blood. TCRdb's table, derived via immunoSEQ multiplex PCR, lists solely in-frame clones and lacks some. In the table there are roughly 100,000 clones, 88% of which are singletons. Sequenced sample: blood. Receptors originate from a person aged 18-69 years in good health.

The DNA for the CDR3 is TGCGCCAGCAGCTTCAGCGGTTCCTACAATGAGCAGTTCTTC. It yields the protein CASSFSGSYNEQFF. V gene TRBV5-1 combines with J gene TRBJ2-1; a possible D gene is TRBD2 (5 bases). V was clipped by 2 bases and J by 1 base, with 7 bases between them. The germline V gene encodes CDR1 SGHRS and CDR2 YFSETQ. The CDR3 is 14 amino acids.

V usage is TRBV5-4 and J usage is TRBJ1-4; D not certain. With 1 base removed from V and 7 bases from J, the gap between germline ends came to 11 bases. The CDR3 consists of 14 residues. CDR1 and CDR2 from the germline V gene are SGHNT and YYREEE (reference sequence). The CDR3 nucleotides are TGTGCCAGCAGCTTGTCGTCCTTTGTTGAAAAACTGTTTTTT. It specifies CASSLSSFVEKLFF.

The rearrangement links TRBV7-2 to TRBJ2-7; 8 bases are a match to TRBD2. This CDR3 spans 15 amino acids. Unmatched junction bases numbered 5, after V lost 1 base and J lost 3 bases. The germline CDR1 and CDR2 sequences are SGHTA and FQGNSA. The DNA of the CDR3 is TGTGCCAGCAGCTTAGAGGCGGGGGGCAGCTACGAGCAGTACTTC. It yields the protein CASSLEAGGSYEQYF.

The chain carries TRBV7-6 and TRBJ2-1; D not resolved. CDR3 length: 12 amino acids. V lost 6 bases, J lost 10 bases, and 13 bases lay in between. Germline CDR1 is SGHVS and CDR2 is FNYEAQ. DNA of the CDR3: TGTGCCAGCAGTTTCCTGGTCCAGGAGCAGTTCTTC. Amino acid sequence: CASSFLVQEQFF.

The CDR3 DNA reads TGCAGCGTTGAAGTAGGCCAGGCTGGGGCCAACGTCCTGACTTTC. This encodes CSVEVGQAGANVLTF. The rearrangement links TRBV29-1 to TRBJ2-6, with unresolved D. The CDR3 has 15 residues. Trimming removed 1 base from V and 2 bases from J, with 9 bases in between. Germline CDR1 is SQVTM and CDR2 is ANQGSEA. The full variable domain, its missing parts supplied by reference TRBV29-1 and TRBJ2-6, is SAVISQKPSRDICQRGTSLTIQCQVDSQVTMMFWYRQQPGQSLTLIATANQGSEATYESGFVIDKFPISRPNLTFSTLTVSNMSPEDSSIYLCSVEVGQAGANVLTFGAGSRLTVL.

The chain carries TRBV6-6 and TRBJ2-3; D is possibly TRBD1 (6 bases). V dropped 0 bases and J dropped 1 base, with 8 bases sitting between them. Germline CDR1 MNHNY, CDR2 SVGAGI (reference sequence). The CDR3 extends over 15 amino acids. The CDR3 DNA sequence: TGTGCCAGCAGTTACTCCCCAGGGGGCACAGATACGCAGTATTTT. Protein sequence: CASSYSPGGTDTQYF.

The chain is built from TRBV7-9 and TRBJ2-7; the D gene is possibly TRBD1 (6 bases). V lost 2 bases and J 2 bases, leaving 10 bases between the germline ends. Germline CDR1 SEHNR, CDR2 FQNEAQ (reference sequence). The CDR3 consists of 14 residues. The CDR3 DNA is TGTGCCAGCAGCTTAATTGGGGGCGCCTACGAGCAGTACTTC. This sequence encodes CASSLIGGAYEQYF.

The chain is built from TRBV5-1 and TRBJ2-1; TRBD2 matches at 12 bases. Germline assignment: CDR1 SGHRS and CDR2 YFSETQ. The V segment lost 4 bases and the J segment 4 bases; nucleotides outside the gene matches: 3. This CDR3 has 15 amino acids. The CDR3 DNA reads TGCGCCAGCAGCCGGACTAGCGGGGAATACAATGAGCAGTTCTTC. This translates into CASSRTSGEYNEQFF.

The rearrangement links TRBV10-3 to TRBJ2-1; 9 nucleotides line up with TRBD2. Losses at the gene ends were 4 bases for V and 4 bases for J; bases not matched to a gene: 11. CDR3 length: 17 amino acids. The germline V gene encodes CDR1 ENHRY and CDR2 SYGVKD. The CDR3: CAISGGLLAGFYNEQFF. The CDR3 DNA sequence: TGTGCCATCAGTGGGGGGTTACTAGCGGGCTTTTACAATGAGCAGTTCTTC.

The chain joins TRBV5-4 to TRBJ2-1; weak D call: TRBD1 (6 bases). Germline-derived CDR1 and CDR2 are SGHNT and YYREEE (reference sequence). V gave up 5 bases and J gave up 3 bases, with 9 bases separating them. CDR3 size: 13 residues. CDR3 DNA: TGTGCCAGCAGTTCGGACAGCTACAATGAGCAGTTCTTC. Translation: CASSSDSYNEQFF.

The chain has TRBV11-2 and TRBJ2-5, with 7 bases aligning to TRBD2. The V gene's germline CDR1 is SGHAT and CDR2 FQNNGV. V lost 5 bases to trimming and J lost 5 bases; unmatched junction nucleotides: 17. CDR3 length: 17 residues. Written as DNA, the CDR3 is TGTGCCAGCAGCCCACGGGCGGGAGCTTTCACGTTGGAGACCCAGTACTTC. It is translated as CASSPRAGAFTLETQYF.

This sequence joins TRBV7-9 and TRBJ1-1; no definite D call. The CDR3 sequence is 12 residues long. Germline-derived CDR1 and CDR2 are SEHNR and FQNEAQ (reference sequence). The germline V and J ends were trimmed by 3 bases and 7 bases, with 9 bases remaining between them. CDR3 loop: CASSLKESEAFF. In DNA form, the CDR3 reads TGTGCCAGCAGCTTGAAAGAGAGTGAAGCTTTCTTT.

The CDR3 protein is CASSERLAGMNTGELFF. CDR3 DNA: TGTGCCAGCAGTGAGCGGCTAGCGGGAATGAACACCGGGGAGCTGTTTTTT. The V and J genes are TRBV6-1 and TRBJ2-2; TRBD2 matches at 9 bases. This CDR3 spans 17 amino acids. Germline V gene sequence: CDR1 MNHNS, CDR2 SASEGT. V gave up 3 bases and J gave up 1 base; unmatched junction bases: 6.

The chain combines TRBV28 with TRBJ2-5; possible D gene TRBD1, 5 bases. Trimming took 6 bases from V and 2 from J, leaving 16 bases between them. Per the germline V gene, CDR1 is MDHEN and CDR2 is SYDVKM. This CDR3 spans 15 amino acids. This CDR3 is CASRSLAGLQETQYF. The CDR3 DNA is TGTGCCAGCAGGTCTCTGGCAGGGTTACAAGAGACCCAGTACTTC.

The chain is built from TRBV18 and TRBJ2-7; 11 bases align to TRBD1. Trimming cost V 6 bases and J 4 bases; bases outside gene matches: 2. The CDR3 contains 13 residues. Germline V gene data show CDR1 as KGHSH and CDR2 as LQKENI. This chain's CDR3 is CASSDRGQYEQYF. CDR3 bases: TGTGCCAGCTCGGACAGGGGGCAGTACGAGCAGTACTTC.

This chain's CDR3 is CASSYLANNEQFF. The CDR3 coding sequence is TGTGCCAGCAGTTACCTAGCCAACAATGAGCAGTTCTTC. The chain uses TRBV6-5 and TRBJ2-1; D possibly corresponds to TRBD2 (5 bases). The germline CDR1 and CDR2 sequences are MNHEY and SVGAGI. The CDR3 is 13 residues long. Deletions cut 2 bases from V and 5 bases from J, with 7 bases between.

J is TRBJ2-3 and V is TRBV15; TRBD1 aligns across 7 bases. The germline V gene has CDR1 LNHNV and CDR2 YYDKDF (reference sequence). Trimming at V came to 0 bases and at J to 13 bases, leaving 7 bases not matched to a gene. CDR3 length: 13 residues. CDR3 sequence reads: CATSRDPTGFEYF. The CDR3 DNA is TGTGCCACCAGCAGAGATCCGACAGGGTTTGAGTATTTT.

J is TRBJ1-4 and V is TRBV7-9, with 11 nucleotides matching TRBD1. Germline CDR1 and CDR2: SEHNR and FQNEAQ (reference sequence). This CDR3 has 17 amino acids. J lost 7 bases, V lost 1 base, and 8 bases had no gene match. CDR3 sequence: CASSLGTGGLIGEKLFF. The CDR3 DNA is TGTGCCAGCAGCTTAGGGACAGGGGGCCTCATTGGTGAAAAACTGTTTTTT.

The chain carries TRBV7-9 and TRBJ2-1, with TRBD2 identical over 11 bases. From germline, CDR1 is SEHNR and CDR2 FQNEAQ (reference sequence). The CDR3 has 16 residues. V gave up 5 bases and J gave up 7 bases; unmatched junction bases: 10. CDR3 region: CASSRTRGTSGNEQFF. Here the CDR3 DNA reads TGTGCCAGCAGCCGTACCCGGGGGACTAGCGGAAATGAGCAGTTCTTC.

The chain is built from TRBV6-5 and TRBJ2-1; D remains unclear. CDR3 length: 15 amino acids. From germline, CDR1 is MNHEY and CDR2 SVGAGI. V lost 2 bases to trimming and J lost 3 bases, with 11 bases between them. Here the CDR3 DNA reads TGTGCCAGCAGTTACGAGGACGGAAACTACAATGAGCAGTTCTTC. This translates into CASSYEDGNYNEQFF.

The chain couples TRBV5-1 to TRBJ2-1; TRBD2 matches 11 bases. Per germline, CDR1 SGHRS and CDR2 YFSETQ. The CDR3 length is 19 residues. J lost 5 bases, V lost 0 bases, and 13 bases had no gene match. CDR3 sequence (DNA): TGCGCCAGCAGCTTGGCTCGCACTAGCGGGAGCGTATCCGACAATGAGCAGTTCTTC. Amino acids: CASSLARTSGSVSDNEQFF.